A single sample gave rise to the 14 T cell receptor beta chains below, sequenced in a study of T cells in Graves' hyperthyroidism and ophthalmopathy. There were TCR beta CDR3 regions amplified from RNA transcripts. With the HTBI primer set, the TCR CDR3 went through a first round of RT-PCR. TCRdb passed the multiplex PCR reads through MiXCR, listing each CDR3 protein once. The sample lists more than 55,000 distinct CDR3 sequences; roughly 50% were seen once. Sample: blood. Receptor source: a woman aged 55-70 years with Graves' ophthalmopathy.

On this clonotype itself: The junction shows a germline mismatch at one end, possibly a read error. The genes are TRBV7-3 and TRBJ2-3; 9 nucleotides align to TRBD2. Germline lookup yields CDR1 SGHTA and CDR2 FQGTGA. The CDR3 is 15 amino acids. DNA for the CDR3: TGTGCCAGCAGCGATGGCGGGAGGGCCACAGATACGCAGTATTTC. This encodes CASSDGGRATDTQYF.

The chain carries TRBV7-6 and TRBJ2-2; TRBD2 matches at 8 bases. CDR3 length: 16 residues. V shed 1 base and J 7 bases; nucleotides not matched to a gene: 8. Germline CDR1 reads SGHVS; CDR2 reads FNYEAQ. CDR3 DNA sequence: TGTGCCAGCAGCTTAGGAAATGGCGGGAGGAGCGGGGAGCTGTTTTTT. This translates into CASSLGNGGRSGELFF.

The genes are TRBV20-1 and TRBJ2-5; tentative D call: TRBD2 (6 bases). Trimming stripped 3 bases from V and 5 bases from J, with 13 bases between. CDR3 size: 13 residues. Germline CDR1 DFQATT, CDR2 SNEGSKA (reference sequence). The CDR3 reads CSARGVAVETQYF. In DNA form, the CDR3 reads TGCAGTGCTAGGGGGGTAGCGGTGGAGACCCAGTACTTC.

The chain recombines TRBV24-1 with TRBJ2-2; D ambiguous. CDR1 and CDR2 from the germline V gene are KGHDR and SFDVKD. This CDR3 region has 16 residues. Trimming shortened V by 0 bases and J by 0 bases, and 7 bases separated the two germline ends. The CDR3 region is CATSDLYRSNTGELFF. For the CDR3, the DNA is TGTGCCACCAGTGATTTGTACCGATCGAACACCGGGGAGCTGTTTTTT.

On this clonotype itself: One end of the junction fails to match germline, which may point to a read error. The gene calls are TRBV12-3 or TRBV12-4 and TRBJ1-5; weak D call: TRBD1 (5 bases). This CDR3 is 14 amino acids long. The CDR3 DNA follows: TGTGCCAGCAGTTTCCAGGGCGATAAACAGCCCCGGCATTTT. This translates into CASSFQGDKQPRHF.

This sequence joins TRBV7-3 and TRBJ1-1; D is undetermined. CDR1 is SGHTA and CDR2 is FQGTGA in the germline V gene. CDR3 length: 14 amino acids. V gave up 6 bases and J gave up 5 bases, with 16 bases separating them. The CDR3 nucleotides read TGTGCCAGCAGACAAGGACTAGCGGGAACTGAAGCTTTCTTT. Residues: CASRQGLAGTEAFF.

This clonotype appeared many times. This chain joins TRBV7-3 and TRBJ1-6, with unresolved D. The germline V and J ends were trimmed by 5 bases and 4 bases, with 12 bases remaining between them. The CDR3 has 15 amino acids. Germline V gives CDR1 SGHTA, CDR2 FQGTGA. This CDR3 reads CASSLTGSYNSPLHF. CDR3 DNA: TGTGCCAGCAGCCTCACCGGGTCTTATAATTCACCCCTCCACTTT.

The rearrangement links TRBV5-6 to TRBJ1-2; 7 bases line up with TRBD1. Unmatched junction bases numbered 7, after V lost 4 bases and J lost 1 base. Germline V gene sequence: CDR1 SGHDT, CDR2 YYEEEE. CDR3 length: 15 amino acids. The CDR3 coding sequence is TGTGCCAGCAGCGACCGCGGGGACAGTAACTATGGCTACACCTTC. This gives the protein CASSDRGDSNYGYTF. Full variable domain (remainder filled in from reference TRBV5-6 and TRBJ1-2): DAGVTQSPTHLIKTRGQQVTLRCSPKSGHDTVSWYQQALGQGPQFIFQYYEEEERQRGNFPDRFSGHQFPNYSSELNVNALLLGDSALYLCASSDRGDSNYGYTFGSGTRLTVV.

This chain connects TRBV20-1 to TRBJ2-7; D is possibly TRBD2 (6 bases). The CDR3 has 12 amino acids. From germline, CDR1 is DFQATT and CDR2 SNEGSKA (reference sequence). The V end lost 1 base, the J end lost 5 bases, and 9 bases lay between the germline ends. CDR3 sequence (DNA): TGCAGTGCTAGAGGGGCGGGAAACGAGCAGTACTTC. Amino acids: CSARGAGNEQYF.

This clonotype was observed many times. The chain is built from TRBV5-1 and TRBJ1-4; D unresolved. CDR3 length: 15 amino acids. V was pared by 2 bases and J by 4 bases, with 12 bases between. Germline V gene lookup returns CDR1 SGHRS and CDR2 YFSETQ. CDR3: CASSLGSGLNEKLFF. CDR3 nucleotides: TGCGCCAGCAGCTTAGGCAGCGGACTTAATGAAAAACTGTTTTTT.

By sample share, this clonotype is medium-sized. The chain employs TRBV29-1 and TRBJ2-1, with 10 bases aligning to TRBD1. CDR1 is SQVTM, CDR2 ANQGSEA, per germline. V dropped 4 bases and J dropped 12; count of bases not matched to a gene: 12. This CDR3 spans 14 amino acids. CDR3 loop: CSVVVTGGSQAQFF. The DNA of the CDR3 is TGCAGCGTTGTTGTGACAGGGGGCAGTCAGGCGCAGTTCTTC.

The chain joins TRBV9 to TRBJ2-1; TRBD2 aligns across 9 bases. The CDR3 covers 16 residues. V lost 0 bases and J lost 5; bases outside the gene matches: 6. From germline, CDR1 is SGDLS and CDR2 YYNGEE. This CDR3 is CASSVGGSGSDNEQFF. The CDR3 nucleotides are TGTGCCAGCAGCGTAGGGGGTAGCGGGAGTGACAATGAGCAGTTCTTC.

The chain employs TRBV12-3 or TRBV12-4 and TRBJ2-5, with a possible D match to TRBD2 (6 bases). The CDR3 consists of 12 residues. V was clipped by 1 base and J by 8 bases, with 8 bases between them. The CDR3, as DNA: TGTGCCAGCAGTTTAGTGGCGGGAACCCAGTACTTC. Its translation is CASSLVAGTQYF.

This clonotype showed up many times. This chain joins TRBV7-9 and TRBJ1-1, with D perhaps matching TRBD1 (5 bases). The CDR3 runs 13 residues. V gave up 2 bases and J gave up 4 bases, with 8 bases separating them. Germline-derived CDR1 and CDR2 are SEHNR and FQNEAQ (reference sequence). CDR3 sequence reads: CASSLKGPTEAFF. DNA of the CDR3: TGTGCCAGCAGCTTAAAGGGGCCCACTGAAGCTTTCTTT. Full variable domain (missing parts from reference TRBV7-9 and TRBJ1-1): DTGVSQNPRHKITKRGQNVTFRCDPISEHNRLYWYRQTLGQGPEFLTYFQNEAQLEKSRLLSDRFSAERPKGSFSTLEIQRTEQGDSAMYLCASSLKGPTEAFFGQGTRLTVV.